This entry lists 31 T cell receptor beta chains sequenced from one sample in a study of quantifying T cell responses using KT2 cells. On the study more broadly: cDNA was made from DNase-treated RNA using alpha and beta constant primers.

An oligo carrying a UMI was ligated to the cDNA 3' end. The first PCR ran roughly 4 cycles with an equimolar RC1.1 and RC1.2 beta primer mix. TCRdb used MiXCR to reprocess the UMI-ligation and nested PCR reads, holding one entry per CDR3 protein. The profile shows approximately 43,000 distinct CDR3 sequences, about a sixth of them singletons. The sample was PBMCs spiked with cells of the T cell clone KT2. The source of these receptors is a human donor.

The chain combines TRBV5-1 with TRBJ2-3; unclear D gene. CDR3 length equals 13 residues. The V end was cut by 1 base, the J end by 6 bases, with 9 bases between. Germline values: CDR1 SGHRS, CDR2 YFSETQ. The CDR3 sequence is CASSLPSMDTQYF. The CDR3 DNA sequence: TGCGCCAGCAGCTTGCCCAGCATGGATACGCAGTATTTT. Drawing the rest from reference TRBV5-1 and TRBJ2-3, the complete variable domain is KAGVTQTPRYLIKTRGQQVTLSCSPISGHRSVSWYQQTPGQGLQFLFEYFSETQRNKGNFPGRFSGRQFSNSRSEMNVSTLELGDSALYLCASSLPSMDTQYFGPGTRLTVL.

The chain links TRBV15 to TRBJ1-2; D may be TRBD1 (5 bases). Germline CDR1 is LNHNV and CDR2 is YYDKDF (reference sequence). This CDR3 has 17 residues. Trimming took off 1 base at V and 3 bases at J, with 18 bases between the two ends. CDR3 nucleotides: TGTGCCACCAGCAGAGGATGGGGGGGAGGATTGGACTATGGCTACACCTTC. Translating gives CATSRGWGGGLDYGYTF.

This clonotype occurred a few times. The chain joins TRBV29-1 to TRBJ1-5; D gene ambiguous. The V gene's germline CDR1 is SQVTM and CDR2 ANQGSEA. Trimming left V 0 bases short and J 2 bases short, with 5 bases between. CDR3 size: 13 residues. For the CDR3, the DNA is TGCAGCGTTGAAGATCACGGCAATCAGCCCCAGCATTTT. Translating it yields CSVEDHGNQPQHF.

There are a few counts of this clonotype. The CDR3 sequence is CASSPRDRGPDTQYF. The CDR3 bases are TGTGCCAGCAGTCCCCGGGACAGGGGCCCAGATACGCAGTATTTT. The rearrangement joins TRBV6-6 to TRBJ2-3, with 10 bases lining up with TRBD1. CDR3 length: 15 residues. V dropped 5 bases and J dropped 4; count of bases not matched to a gene: 6. CDR1 is MNHNY and CDR2 is SVGAGI in the germline V gene (reference sequence).

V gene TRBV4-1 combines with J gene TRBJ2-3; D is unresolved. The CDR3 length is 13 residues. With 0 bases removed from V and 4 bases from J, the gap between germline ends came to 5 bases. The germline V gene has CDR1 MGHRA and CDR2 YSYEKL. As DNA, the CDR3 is TGCGCCAGCAGCCAAGATGAAGCAGATACGCAGTATTTT. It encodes CASSQDEADTQYF.

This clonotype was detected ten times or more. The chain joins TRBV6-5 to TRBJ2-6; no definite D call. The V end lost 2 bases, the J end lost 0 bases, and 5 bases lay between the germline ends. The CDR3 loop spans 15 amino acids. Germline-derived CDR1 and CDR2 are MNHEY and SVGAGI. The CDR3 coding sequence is TGTGCCAGCAGTTACCAAAGCTCTGGGGCCAACGTCCTGACTTTC. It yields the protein CASSYQSSGANVLTF.

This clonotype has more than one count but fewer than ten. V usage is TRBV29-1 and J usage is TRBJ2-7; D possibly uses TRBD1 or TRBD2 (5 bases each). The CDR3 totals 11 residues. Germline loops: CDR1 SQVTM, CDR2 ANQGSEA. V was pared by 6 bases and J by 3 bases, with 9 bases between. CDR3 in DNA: TGCAGCGTGGGGGACGGCTACGAGCAGTACTTC. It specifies CSVGDGYEQYF.

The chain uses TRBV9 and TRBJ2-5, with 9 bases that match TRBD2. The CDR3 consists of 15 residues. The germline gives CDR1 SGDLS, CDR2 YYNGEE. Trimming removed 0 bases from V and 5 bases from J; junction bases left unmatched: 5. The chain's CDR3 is CASSVGSGRYETQYF. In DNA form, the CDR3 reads TGTGCCAGCAGCGTAGGTAGCGGGAGATATGAGACCCAGTACTTC.

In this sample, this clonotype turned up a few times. CDR3 residues: CASGDGYEQYF. CDR3 bases: TGTGCCAGCGGCGACGGCTACGAGCAGTACTTC. The J gene is TRBJ2-7, the V gene TRBV6-1; D is unclear. V shed 8 bases and J shed 3 bases, with 8 bases lying between them. The CDR3 consists of 11 residues. Looked up from germline, CDR1 is MNHNS and CDR2 is SASEGT.

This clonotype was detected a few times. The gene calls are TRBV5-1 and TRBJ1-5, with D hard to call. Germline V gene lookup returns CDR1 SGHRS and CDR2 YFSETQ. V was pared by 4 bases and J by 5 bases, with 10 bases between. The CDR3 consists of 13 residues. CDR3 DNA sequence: TGCGCCAGCAGCGTGGACGGTGATCAGCCCCAGCATTTT. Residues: CASSVDGDQPQHF.

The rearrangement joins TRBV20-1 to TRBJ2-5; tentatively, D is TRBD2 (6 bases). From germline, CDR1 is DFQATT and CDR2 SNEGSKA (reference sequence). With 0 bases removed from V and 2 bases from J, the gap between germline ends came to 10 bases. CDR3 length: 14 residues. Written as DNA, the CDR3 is TGCAGTGCTAGAGATCGTGCGGGGCAAGAGACCCAGTACTTC. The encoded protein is CSARDRAGQETQYF.

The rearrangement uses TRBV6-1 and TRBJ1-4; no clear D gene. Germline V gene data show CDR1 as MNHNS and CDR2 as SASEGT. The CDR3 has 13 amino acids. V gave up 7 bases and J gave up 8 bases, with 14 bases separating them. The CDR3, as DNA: TGTGCCAGCAAGCGCAGTCGGGAAGAAAAACTGTTTTTT. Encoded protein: CASKRSREEKLFF.

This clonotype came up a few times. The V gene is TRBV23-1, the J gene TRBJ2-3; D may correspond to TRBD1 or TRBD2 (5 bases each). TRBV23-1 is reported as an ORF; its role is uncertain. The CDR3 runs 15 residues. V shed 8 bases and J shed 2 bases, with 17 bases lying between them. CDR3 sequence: CASLPGYGDTDTQYF. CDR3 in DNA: TGCGCCAGCCTTCCAGGGTACGGGGACACAGATACGCAGTATTTT.

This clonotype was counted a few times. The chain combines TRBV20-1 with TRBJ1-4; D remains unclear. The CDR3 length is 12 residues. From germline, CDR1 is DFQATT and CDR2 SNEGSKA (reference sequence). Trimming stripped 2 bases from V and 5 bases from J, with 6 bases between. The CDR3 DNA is TGCAGTGCTAGACCGAGAAATGAAAAACTGTTTTTT. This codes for CSARPRNEKLFF.

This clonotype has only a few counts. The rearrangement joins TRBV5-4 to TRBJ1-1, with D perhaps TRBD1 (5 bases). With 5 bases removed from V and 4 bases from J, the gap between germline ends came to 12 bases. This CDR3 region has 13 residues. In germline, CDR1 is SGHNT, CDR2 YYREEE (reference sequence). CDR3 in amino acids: CASSPGEATEAFF. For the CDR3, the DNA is TGTGCCAGCAGTCCGGGGGAAGCCACTGAAGCTTTCTTT. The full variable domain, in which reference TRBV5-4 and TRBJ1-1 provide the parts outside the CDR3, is ETGVTQSPTHLIKTRGQQVTLRCSSQSGHNTVSWYQQALGQGPQFIFQYYREEENGRGNFPPRFSGLQFPNYSSELNVNALELDDSALYLCASSPGEATEAFFGQGTRLTVV.

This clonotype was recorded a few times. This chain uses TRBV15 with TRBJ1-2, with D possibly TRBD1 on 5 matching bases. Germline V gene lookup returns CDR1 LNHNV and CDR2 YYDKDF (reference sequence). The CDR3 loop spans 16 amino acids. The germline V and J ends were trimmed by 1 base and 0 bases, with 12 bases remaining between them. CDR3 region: CATSRGTGGANYGYTF. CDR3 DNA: TGTGCCACCAGCAGAGGTACAGGAGGGGCTAACTATGGCTACACCTTC.

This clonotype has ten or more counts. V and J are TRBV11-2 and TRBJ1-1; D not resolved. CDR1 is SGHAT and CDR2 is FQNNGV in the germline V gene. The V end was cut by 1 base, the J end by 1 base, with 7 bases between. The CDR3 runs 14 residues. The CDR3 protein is CASSLGISNTEAFF. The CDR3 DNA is TGTGCCAGCAGCTTAGGTATCTCGAACACTGAAGCTTTCTTT.

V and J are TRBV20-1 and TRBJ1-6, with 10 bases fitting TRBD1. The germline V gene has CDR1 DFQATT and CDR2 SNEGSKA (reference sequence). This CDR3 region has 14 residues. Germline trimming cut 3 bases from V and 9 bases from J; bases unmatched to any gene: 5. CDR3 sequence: CSARTGGETSPLHF. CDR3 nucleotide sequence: TGCAGTGCTAGGACAGGGGGCGAGACTTCACCCCTCCACTTT.

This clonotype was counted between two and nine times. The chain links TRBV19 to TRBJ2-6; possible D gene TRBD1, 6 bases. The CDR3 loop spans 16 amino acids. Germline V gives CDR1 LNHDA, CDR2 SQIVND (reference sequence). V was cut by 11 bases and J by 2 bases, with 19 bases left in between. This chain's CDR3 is CAATQGQGTGANVLTF. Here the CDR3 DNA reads TGTGCCGCCACACAGGGCCAAGGAACTGGGGCCAACGTCCTGACTTTC. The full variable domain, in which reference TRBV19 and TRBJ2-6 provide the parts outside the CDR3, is DGGITQSPKYLFRKEGQNVTLSCEQNLNHDAMYWYRQDPGQGLRLIYYSQIVNDFQKGDIAEGYSVSREKKESFPLTVTSAQKNPTAFYLCAATQGQGTGANVLTFGAGSRLTVL.

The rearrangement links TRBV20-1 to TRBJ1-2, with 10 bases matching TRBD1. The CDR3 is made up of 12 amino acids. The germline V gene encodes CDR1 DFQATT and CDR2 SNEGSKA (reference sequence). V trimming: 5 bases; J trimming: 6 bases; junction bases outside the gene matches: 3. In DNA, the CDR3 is TGCAGTGCTGAGACAGGGGGCGATGGCTACACCTTC. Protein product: CSAETGGDGYTF.

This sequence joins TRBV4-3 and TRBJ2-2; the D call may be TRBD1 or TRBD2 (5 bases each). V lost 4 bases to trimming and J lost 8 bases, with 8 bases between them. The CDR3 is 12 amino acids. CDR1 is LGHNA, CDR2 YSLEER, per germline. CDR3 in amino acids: CASSLWGGELFF. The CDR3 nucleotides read TGCGCCAGCAGCCTGTGGGGGGGGGAGCTGTTTTTT.

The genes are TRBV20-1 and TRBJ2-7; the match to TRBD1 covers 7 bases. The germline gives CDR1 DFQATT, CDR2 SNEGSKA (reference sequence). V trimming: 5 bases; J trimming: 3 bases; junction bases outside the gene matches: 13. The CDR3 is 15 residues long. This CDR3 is CSAQTPGQTNYEQYF. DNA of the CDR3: TGCAGTGCTCAGACCCCGGGACAGACAAACTACGAGCAGTACTTC.

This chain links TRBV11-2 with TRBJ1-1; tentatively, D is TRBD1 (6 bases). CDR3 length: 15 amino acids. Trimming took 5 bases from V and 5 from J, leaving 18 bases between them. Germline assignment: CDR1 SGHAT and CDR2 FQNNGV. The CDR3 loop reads CASSTTAGGETEAFF. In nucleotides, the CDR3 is TGTGCCAGCAGCACCACGGCGGGGGGCGAGACTGAAGCTTTCTTT.

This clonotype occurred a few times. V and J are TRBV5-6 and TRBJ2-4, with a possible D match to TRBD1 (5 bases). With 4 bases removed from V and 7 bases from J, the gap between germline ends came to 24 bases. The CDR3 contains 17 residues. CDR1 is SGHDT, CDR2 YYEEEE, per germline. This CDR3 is CASSPVGREWVGNIQYF. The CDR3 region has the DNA TGTGCCAGCAGCCCCGTGGGCAGGGAATGGGTCGGGAACATTCAGTACTTC. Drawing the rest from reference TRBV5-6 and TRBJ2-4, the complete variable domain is DAGVTQSPTHLIKTRGQQVTLRCSPKSGHDTVSWYQQALGQGPQFIFQYYEEEERQRGNFPDRFSGHQFPNYSSELNVNALLLGDSALYLCASSPVGREWVGNIQYFGAGTRLSVL.

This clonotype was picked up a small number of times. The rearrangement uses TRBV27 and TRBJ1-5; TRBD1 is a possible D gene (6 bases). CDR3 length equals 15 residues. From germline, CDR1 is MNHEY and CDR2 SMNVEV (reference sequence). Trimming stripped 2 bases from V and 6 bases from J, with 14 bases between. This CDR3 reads CASSLTGTRGQPQHF. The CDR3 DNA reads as TGTGCCAGCAGTTTAACAGGGACACGGGGTCAGCCCCAGCATTTT.

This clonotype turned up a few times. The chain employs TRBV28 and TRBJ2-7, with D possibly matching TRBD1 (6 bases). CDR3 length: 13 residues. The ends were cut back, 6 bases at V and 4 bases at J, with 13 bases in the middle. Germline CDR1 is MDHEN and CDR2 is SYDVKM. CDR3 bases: TGTGCCAGCAGCATTTCGGACAGTTACGAGCAGTACTTC. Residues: CASSISDSYEQYF.

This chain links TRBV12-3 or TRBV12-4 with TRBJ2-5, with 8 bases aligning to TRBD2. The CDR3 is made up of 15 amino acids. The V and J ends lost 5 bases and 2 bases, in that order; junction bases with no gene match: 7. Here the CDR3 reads CASSSSGTNQETQYF. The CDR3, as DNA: TGTGCCAGCAGTAGTAGCGGGACCAATCAAGAGACCCAGTACTTC.

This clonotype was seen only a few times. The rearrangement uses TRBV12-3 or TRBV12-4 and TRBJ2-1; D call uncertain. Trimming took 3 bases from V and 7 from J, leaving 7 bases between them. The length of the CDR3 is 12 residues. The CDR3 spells CASSFNQNEQFF. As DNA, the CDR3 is TGTGCCAGCAGTTTTAACCAAAATGAGCAGTTCTTC.

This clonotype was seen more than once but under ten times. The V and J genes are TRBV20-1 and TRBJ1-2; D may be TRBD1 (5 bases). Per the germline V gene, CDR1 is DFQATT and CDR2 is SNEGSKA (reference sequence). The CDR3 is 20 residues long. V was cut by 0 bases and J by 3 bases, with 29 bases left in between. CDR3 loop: CSARDSLDDRVGVEDYGYTF. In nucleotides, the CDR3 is TGCAGTGCTAGAGATTCCTTGGACGACAGAGTGGGGGTTGAGGACTATGGCTACACCTTC.

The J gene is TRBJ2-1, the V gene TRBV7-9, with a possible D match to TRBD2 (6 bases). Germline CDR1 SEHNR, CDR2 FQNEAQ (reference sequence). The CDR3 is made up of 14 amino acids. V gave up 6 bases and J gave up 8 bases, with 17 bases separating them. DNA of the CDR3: TGTGCCAGCAGTCTAGTGTCCAGGGAGGATGAGCAGTTCTTC. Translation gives CASSLVSREDEQFF.

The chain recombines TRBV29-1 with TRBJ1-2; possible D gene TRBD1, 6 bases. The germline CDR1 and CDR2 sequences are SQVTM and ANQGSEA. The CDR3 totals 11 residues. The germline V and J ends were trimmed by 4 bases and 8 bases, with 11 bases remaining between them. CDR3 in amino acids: CSVGRGGGYTF. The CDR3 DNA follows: TGCAGCGTTGGCAGGGGTGGAGGCTACACCTTC.